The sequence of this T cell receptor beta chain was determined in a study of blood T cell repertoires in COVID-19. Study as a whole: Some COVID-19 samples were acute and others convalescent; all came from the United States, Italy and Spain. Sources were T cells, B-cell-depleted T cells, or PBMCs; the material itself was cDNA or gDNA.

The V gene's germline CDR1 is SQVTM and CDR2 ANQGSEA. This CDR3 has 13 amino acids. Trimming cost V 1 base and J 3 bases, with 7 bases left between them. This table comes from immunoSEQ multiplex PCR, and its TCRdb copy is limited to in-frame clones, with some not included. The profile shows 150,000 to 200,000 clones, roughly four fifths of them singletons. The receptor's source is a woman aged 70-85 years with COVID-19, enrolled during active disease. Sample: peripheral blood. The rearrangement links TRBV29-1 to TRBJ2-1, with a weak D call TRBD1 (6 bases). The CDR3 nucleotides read TGCAGCGTTGAAGGGGACATCTACAATGAGCAGTTCTTC. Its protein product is CSVEGDIYNEQFF.